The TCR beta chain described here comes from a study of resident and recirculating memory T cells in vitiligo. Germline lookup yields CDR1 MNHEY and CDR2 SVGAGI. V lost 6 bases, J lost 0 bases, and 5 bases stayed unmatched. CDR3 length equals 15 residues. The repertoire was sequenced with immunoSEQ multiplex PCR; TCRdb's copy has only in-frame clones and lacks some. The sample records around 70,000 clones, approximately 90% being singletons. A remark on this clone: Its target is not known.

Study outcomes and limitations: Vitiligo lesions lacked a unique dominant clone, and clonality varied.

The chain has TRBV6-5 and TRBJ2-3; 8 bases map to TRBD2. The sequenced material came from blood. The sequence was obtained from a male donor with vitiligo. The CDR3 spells CASSRIAGSTDTQYF. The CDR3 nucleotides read TGTGCCAGCAGCCGCATAGCGGGGAGCACAGATACGCAGTATTTT.